This T cell receptor beta chain was observed in a study of control samples from healthy donors and cancer patients. Here immunoSEQ multiplex PCR was the method, and the copy in TCRdb shows in-frame clones only, minus some. The sample has about 160,000 clones, roughly 90% seen once. Trimming pared 4 bases from V and 1 base from J, leaving 11 bases between. The CDR3 totals 14 residues. CDR1 and CDR2 from the germline V gene are SGHRS and YFSETQ. The clonotype comes from a man between 25 and 39 years old in good health. Input material: blood. J is TRBJ1-1 and V is TRBV5-1; D gene unclear. The CDR3 DNA reads as TGCGCCAGCAGCCCATGGCAATCGAACACTGAAGCTTTCTTT. Translating gives CASSPWQSNTEAFF.